This section outlines one T cell receptor beta chain sequence together with its context. Its antigen remains undetermined. It has no much larger one-base neighbor in the sample; base qualities were not kept. Inclusion was restricted to participants for whom at least one PBMC sample before ART initiation and at least two post-ART samples were available. Every participant with HIV received treatment in the United States of America. Cryopreserved samples of 1-10 million PBMC were thawed and washed before DNA extraction. At the time of the earliest PBMC sample, participants with HIV were aged between about 20 and 54 years. PBMC samples from each participant spanned 1-4 timepoints before ART initiation and 2-8 timepoints after ART initiation, with a median of 7 samples. For every participant, serial HIV viral load, CD4+ T-cell count, ART history and demographic data were obtained. A Qiagen kit on a QIAcube was used to extract genomic DNA from unsorted PBMC, with samples processed in batches of 12.

Based on the germline V gene (reference sequence), the CDR1 and CDR2 sequences are MNHEY and SMNVEV. Taken from cysteine to phenylalanine, the CDR3 has 14 residues. CDR3 DNA only is kept here, 42 bases in frame from base 1. A distance of 13 bases separates the germline ends of V and J, which lose 5 bases and 4 bases respectively. This entry comes from a study of long-term antiretroviral therapy in people with HIV (dated by TCRdb to 2021 to 2024). As for the study more broadly: Collection of the earliest samples took place about a decade ahead of the 2015 WHO recommendation for immediate ART, at a time when ART was typically delayed until CD4 counts fell. A retrospective serial study tested whether ART initiation and durable HIV suppression were associated with changes in peripheral blood TRB repertoire composition and diversity. The cohort contributed 150 to 200 cryopreserved PBMC samples from about 33 adults with confirmed HIV infection, collected serially over a mean of about 6 years (range 1-12). Eleven of the 30 participants with HIV were female. Test extractions of a monoclonal T-cell line alongside 30 to 35 polyclonal samples showed no cross-contamination during QIAcube processing. Findings and caveats that apply to the study as a whole: Since PBMC availability was limited, sequencing covered only the TCR beta chain, with no alpha chain pairing. The samples span the years 2004 to 2017, and the ART regimens used at that time may not be as effective as current regimens. Because pre-ART samples had limited cell numbers, profiling was done on unsorted PBMC rather than on sorted CD4+ and CD8+ T cells. Narrower CDR3 length ranges were observed in HIV repertoires than in controls, and an antigen-experienced repertoire with only a slight naive shift after ART was suggested by the network structure. Starting ART was linked to a significant rise in TRB diversity, yet even after long-term ART the diversity remained significantly lower than in transplant donor controls. The repertoire was dominated across all time points by expanded TRB clones identified before ART initiation, although this dominance was seen to fluctuate and to decrease in many PLHIV after ART. No data were available on ART adherence, viral resistance or therapy changes, limiting inferences about post-ART repertoire changes.

The immunoSEQ hsTCRB v3.0 assay was used at survey level resolution to sequence the TRB variable region. TRB sequencing targeted a depth of about 35,000-50,000 T-cell genomes per sample. Pooled TRB libraries were sequenced on an Illumina MiSeq with a v3 150-cycle kit. The original pipeline was this. Repertoire analysis was run in R within a reproducible Nextflow workflow that covered QC, data transformation and analysis. LymphoSeq2, an R package for exploring AIRR-Seq data, was used to implement the custom analyses. Four samples that produced fewer than 5000 total TRB sequences were removed, so some 190 HIV repertoires were analyzed. Among the 188 retained HIV repertoires, about 59 were collected before ART initiation and approximately 130 were collected after ART initiation. Each repertoire was downsampled to 5000 TRB nucleotide sequences, and summary statistics were averaged across 100 downsampling iterations. Only TRB sequences with CDR3 regions of at least seven amino acids were retained for analysis. Diversity was assessed using a clonality score derived from Shannon entropy and using the Gini coefficient. Repertoire networks linked the top 5000 CDR3 amino acid sequences whenever two sequences differed by an edit distance of one. GLIPH2 predicted antigen specificity groups and MHC restriction for TRB CDR3 amino acid sequences. Known CMV, EBV, HIV or tissue antigen associations were flagged by matching CDR3 amino acid sequences against VDJdb and McPAS-TCR. Pre-ART, post-ART and control groups were compared with Wilcoxon signed-rank tests and Holm-Bonferroni correction. As stored in TCRdb, this immuneACCESS dataset retains in-frame rearrangements with V and J assigned. A fraction of the clones does not appear; measured against another copy, unresolved V genes explain less than half of the discrepancy, and the remainder lacks a known reason. That table furnishes V, J and clone size, whereas the DNA furnished D and trimming. This sample holds over 15,000 clones; around 78% were observed only once. In total, the top ten clones hold 5.5% to 8% of the sample.

The input for sequencing was unsorted PBMCs, taken 2.2 years after starting antiretroviral therapy. This chain is built from TRBV27 and TRBJ2-3; TRBD1 is a weak D gene call, 5 bases matching. The TCR was taken from a man aged 50-60 years with HIV. At the DNA level, the sequence is TGTGCCAGCAGTCAATGGCAGGGTGCAGATACGCAGTATTTT. Its translation reads: CASSQWQGADTQYF.